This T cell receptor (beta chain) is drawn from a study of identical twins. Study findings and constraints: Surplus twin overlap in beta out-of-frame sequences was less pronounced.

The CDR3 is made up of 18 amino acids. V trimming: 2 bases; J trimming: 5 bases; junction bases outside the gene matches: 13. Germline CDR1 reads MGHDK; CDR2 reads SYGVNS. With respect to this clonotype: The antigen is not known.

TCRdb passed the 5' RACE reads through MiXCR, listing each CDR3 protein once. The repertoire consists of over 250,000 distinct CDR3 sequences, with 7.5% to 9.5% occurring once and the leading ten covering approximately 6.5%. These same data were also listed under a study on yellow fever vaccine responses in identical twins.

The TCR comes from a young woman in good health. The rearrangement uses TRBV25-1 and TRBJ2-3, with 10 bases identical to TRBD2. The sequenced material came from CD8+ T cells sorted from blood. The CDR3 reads CASSEDVASGSWVDTQYF. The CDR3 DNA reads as TGTGCCAGCAGTGAAGATGTGGCTAGCGGGAGTTGGGTAGATACGCAGTATTTT.